This TCR beta chain was recovered during a study of PD-1 blockade in classical Hodgkin lymphoma. Study-wide findings and caveats: CD4+ TCR diversity rose significantly by C4D1, and CD8+ TCR diversity did not.

This CDR3 is built from 11 residues. V was pared by 1 base and J by 7 bases, with 5 bases between. The germline CDR1 and CDR2 sequences are SGHNT and YENEEA. TCRdb keeps only in-frame clones here, not all; method: immunoSEQ multiplex PCR. The sample yields fewer than 4,500 clones, 72% seen once. The time point is: cycle 4 day 1 (C4D1), after 5 to 7 weeks of nivolumab. After autologous stem cell transplantation all patients relapsed, and prior brentuximab vedotin exposure differed between cohorts. CD8+ T cell isolation from thawed PBMCs was performed by magnetic negative selection. This clone was seen more than once but under ten times. Antigen unknown.

The V call is TRBV11-3, the J call TRBJ2-7; the D is unclear. This material consisted of CD8+ T cells from blood, taken before the fourth cycle of nivolumab. The clonotype originates from a human donor with classical Hodgkin lymphoma. CDR3 DNA sequence: TGTGCCAGCAGCTTAGGGCCGGAGCAGTACTTC. Translated: CASSLGPEQYF.